A selection of T cell receptor beta chains follows, all from one sample in a study of cytomegalovirus exposure and HLA in healthy donors. Generated by immunoSEQ multiplex PCR, the TCRdb table keeps only in-frame clones and is missing some. The sample gives approximately 160,000 clones, about 80% of which show up once; 5.5% to 7.5% is in the top ten. Sequenced: PBMCs. The receptor source for this set is a man aged 25-40 years in good health and CMV-seropositive. Both conserved end residues are part of each CDR3. The D gene is left open where the match is weak. Rows give clone size only sometimes, using once, few, many, or a class for an expanded clone.

TRBD1	TRBV11-2	-	TRBJ1-2	TGTGCCAGCAGCCCAGGGGGGACCTATGGCTACACCTTC	CASSPGGTYGYTF
TRBD2	TRBV27	-	TRBJ2-1	TGTGCCAGCAGTTTATTAGGTAGCGGGAGGGACAATGAGCAGTTCTTC	CASSLLGSGRDNEQFF
TRBD1	TRBV6-5	-	TRBJ2-7	TGTGCCAGCAGTTCGGGGACAGTCTACGAGCAGTACTTC	CASSSGTVYEQYF
-	TRBV19	-	TRBJ1-2	TGTGCCATTAAAGGCTCGGGGGTCGGGTATGGCTACACCTTC	CAIKGSGVGYGYTF
TRBD1	TRBV14	-	TRBJ1-2	TGTGCCAGCAGCCCTCGGACAGGGCTATCCTATGGCTACACCTTC	CASSPRTGLSYGYTF
TRBD2	TRBV7-9	few	TRBJ2-5	TGTGCCAGCACCTTACCCGCGGGGGGGCAAGAGACCCAGTACTTC	CASTLPAGGQETQYF
TRBD1	TRBV9	-	TRBJ1-1	TGTGCCAGCAGCCCCGACAGGGGTGACACTGAAGCTTTCTTT	CASSPDRGDTEAFF
TRBD1	TRBV10-2	-	TRBJ1-2	TGCGCCAGCAGCGCGGGACAGGGGGCCTATGGCTACACCTTC	CASSAGQGAYGYTF
-	TRBV4-3	-	TRBJ1-5	TGCGCCAGCAGCCAAGATCCGGCAGGGTCCACACTCATTTATAGCAATCAGCCCCAGCATTTT	CASSQDPAGSTLIYSNQPQHF
-	TRBV27	-	TRBJ1-1	TGTGCCAGCAGTAGAACAGGGTTGGGCACTGAAGCTTTCTTT	CASSRTGLGTEAFF
TRBD2	TRBV6-1	-	TRBJ2-3	TGTGCCAGCAGTGAATTGACTGCGGGAGGGGGCACAGATACGCAGTATTTT	CASSELTAGGGTDTQYF
-	TRBV7-2	-	TRBJ1-2	TGTGCCAGCAGCTTAGACAGGGCGAACCACTATGGCTACACCTTC	CASSLDRANHYGYTF
TRBD1	TRBV6-1	-	TRBJ1-1	TGTGCCAGCAGGAAACAGGGGGCAAACACTGAAGCTTTCTTT	CASRKQGANTEAFF
TRBD2	TRBV7-8	-	TRBJ2-2	TGTGCCAGCAGGACCGGGACTAGCGGGATGAACGGGGAGCTGTTTTTT	CASRTGTSGMNGELFF
TRBD1	TRBV19	-	TRBJ1-6	TGTGCCAGTAGTATAGGAGGGGGCAGGGGTTATAATTCACCCCTCCACTTT	CASSIGGGRGYNSPLHF
-	TRBV6-5	few	TRBJ2-7	TGTGCCAGCAGCCGAGGGCACGAGCAGTACTTC	CASSRGHEQYF
TRBD1	TRBV4-3	-	TRBJ1-6	TGCGCCAGCAGCCAAGATCCGGGACAGGGGAATTCACCCCTCCACTTT	CASSQDPGQGNSPLHF
TRBD1	TRBV25-1	-	TRBJ2-1	TGTGCCAGCGGACAGGGGCGGGCTTACAATGAGCAGTTCTTC	CASGQGRAYNEQFF
TRBD1	TRBV18	-	TRBJ2-1	TGTGCCAGCCCACCCGGGACAGCCGTCGGTGAGCAGTTCTTC	CASPPGTAVGEQFF
TRBD1	TRBV27	-	TRBJ2-5	TGTGCCAGCAGTCACGGGACAGGAGGGGAGACCCAGTACTTC	CASSHGTGGETQYF
-	TRBV7-2	once	TRBJ1-6	TGTGCCAGCAGCCCTACCCGAAATTCACCCCTCCACTTT	CASSPTRNSPLHF
-	TRBV19	-	TRBJ1-2	TGTGCCAGTAGTATAAGTAGTGGGGGGAAGGGAGGCTACACCTTC	CASSISSGGKGGYTF
TRBD2	TRBV29-1	-	TRBJ2-7	TGCAGCGTTCGGGGAGGGCCCCCCGAGCAGTACTTC	CSVRGGPPEQYF
-	TRBV7-2	-	TRBJ1-1	TGTGCCAGCAGCTTATATAACTCTGTGAACACTGAAGCTTTCTTT	CASSLYNSVNTEAFF
-	TRBV23-1	once	TRBJ2-1	TGCGCCAGCAGTCAATGTCGGTCTCATGAGCAGTTCTTC	CASSQCRSHEQFF
TRBD1	TRBV5-1	-	TRBJ2-7	TGCGCCAGCAGCATACAGGGGGCCGACGAGCAGTACTTC	CASSIQGADEQYF
TRBD1	TRBV25-1	-	TRBJ1-5	TGTGCCAGCAGCGCTCTCGCCGGGACAGATAGCAATCAGCCCCAGCATTTT	CASSALAGTDSNQPQHF
-	TRBV2	-	TRBJ2-7	TGTGCCGGGGCGGGGAGCTCCTACGAGCAGTACTTC	CAGAGSSYEQYF
TRBD1	TRBV27	-	TRBJ1-5	TGTGCCCCCCAGACAGGGGGCGGAAAAATAACGAGCAATCAGCCCCAGCATTTT	CAPQTGGGKITSNQPQHF